The entry below describes one T cell receptor (beta chain). Its antigen is currently not known. One base away there is no much larger clone; base qualities are not given. The sample belongs to a study of cytomegalovirus exposure and HLA in healthy donors (dated by TCRdb to about 2017). Background on the whole study: In an earlier analysis of some 550 of the donors, 276 Gb of sequence data and some 120 million unique TCR beta sequences from about 180 million T cells were reported. The study used immunosequencing to profile the T cell repertoires of approximately 640 subjects and linked those repertoires to cytomegalovirus serostatus. The study aimed to test whether signatures of past pathogen exposure could be identified by cataloging public T cell receptors. An early release covering roughly 600 HLA-typed donors comprised 250 to 350 gigabases of sequencing data and roughly 86 million unique TCR sequences. To study patterns of TCR occurrence, a later analysis re-analyzed previously published TCR beta repertoires from just over 650 donors and added high-resolution HLA genotyping. Across 300 to 400 genotyped donors of the cohort, an average of 235,054 unique TCR beta nucleotide sequences per donor were sequenced, and 15% to 20% of those sequences were non-productive. Rather than using new phenotypic data, the later analysis identified candidate immune exposures from TCR beta sequences and from how often those sequences occurred across donors. HLA typing included class I and class II loci at four-digit resolution. In an earlier analysis of 500 to 650 of the donors, high-throughput TCR beta sequencing was used to judge whether each TCR beta V gene segment behaved as functional or pseudogenic. The number of typed donors differed by locus: about 629-630 for A, B, C, DRB1 and DQB1; some 500 for DQA1; fewer than 610 for DPA1; and about 450 for DPB1. All discovery cohort repertoires had been generated using a single sequencing platform. A later genetic analysis took genome-wide SNP genotypes for about 55% of the 666 donors and used that subset as a discovery cohort. Of the roughly 400 genotyped donors, about 80% fell in the genetic ancestry cluster associated with self-reported Caucasian donors. A handful of DR-DQ haplotypes were handled as single units for association and clustering because linkage in the cohort was strong. Donor age, sex, ethnicity and CMV serostatus were compiled together with the repertoire data. The study combined high-throughput TCR immunosequencing, statistical association of individual TCRs with disease status, and machine learning to predict cytomegalovirus infection status. Along with the roughly 710-subject first cohort, a separate validation cohort of 120 different subjects was used.

Library preparation was by the immunoSEQ multiplex PCR assay. A mixture of 60 forward primers for TCR Vbeta segments and 13 reverse primers for TCR Jbeta segments was used in the multiplex PCR. The CDR3 region of rearranged TCR beta genes was amplified from genomic DNA with a multiplex PCR assay. The amplified TCR beta libraries were sequenced on the Illumina HiSeq System as 87-base-pair reads. The paper's processing steps were these. A later analysis tallied roughly 80 million unique TCR beta chains across the 666 repertoires, and approximately 9.9 million of those chains were shared by two or more donors. Raw reads were error-corrected and collapsed into unique sequences by a nearest-neighbor algorithm in which closely related sequences were merged to remove PCR and sequencing errors. CDR3 sequences were aligned to IMGT reference sequences to assign V, D and J gene segments. For a sequence to be retained, a match of at least six nucleotides was required to both a V gene segment and a J gene segment. Rearrangements were called productive when the CDR3 lacked stop codons and stayed in frame with V and J; all others were non-productive. CDR3 was defined by IMGT convention, running from the second conserved V-encoded cysteine to the conserved J-encoded phenylalanine. Sequences without an unambiguous match to a single V gene segment were excluded from the earlier analysis of about 630 of the donors. In an earlier analysis of 500 to 750 of the donors, V segments were called functional above 56.7% productive rearrangements and were called segregating when the between-donor standard deviation exceeded 5%. A statistical classification framework was built to diagnose cytomegalovirus status from the catalog of TCR beta chain sequences. In a later analysis, V and J genes were assigned by comparing TCR nucleotide sequences against IMGT/GENE-DB human TR gene sequences. Using the TCRdist pipeline, a later analysis assigned CDR3 sequences along with most-parsimonious VDJ recombination scenarios. A later analysis defined each TCR beta chain by its CDR3 amino acid sequence plus V-gene family, and excluded reads lacking a unique V-gene family. In a later analysis, some 600 highly shared, low-generation-probability nucleotide sequences were removed to address suspected cross-contamination and a sequencing artifact. In a later analysis, a clonal expansion index was calculated for each public chain from normalized within-repertoire ranks of inferred template counts. In a later analysis, generation probabilities were computed with a VDJ recombination model fitted to out-of-frame rearrangements, and the resulting probabilities were checked against IGoR. In a later analysis, hypergeometric tests were used to score TCR-TCR, TCR-HLA and TCR-CMV co-occurrence, with a repertoire-size bias correction applied to TCR pairs. A later analysis estimated false discovery rates by permuting HLA or CMV assignments 20 times. In a later analysis, co-occurring TCRs were grouped using DBSCAN, and TCRdist sequence similarity was added for clustering within HLA-allele-positive subsets. Co-occurrence clustering excluded repertoires with fewer than 30,000 or more than 120,000 public chains, plus five with anomalous nucleotide sharing. TCRdb re-hosts the immuneACCESS table, in-frame sequences only. Its copies lack some clones; in the studies checked, an unresolved V gene accounts for under half of them, and the cause for the rest is not known. V and J calls and clone size come straight from that table; D and trimming were deduced from the DNA. In this sample the table shows under 130,000 clones, approximately 86% of which occur a single time. The ten largest clones represent 5% to 6.5% of the sample.

Broader findings and caveats from the paper: Most TCR sequences were observed very rarely across donors, whereas some public TCRs were present in many individuals. Only TCR beta chains were sequenced in this cohort, and the absence of alpha or paired-chain data limited detectable features. A later analysis reported that several top co-occurrence clusters appeared linked to parvovirus B19, influenza, CMV and Epstein-Barr virus. The earlier analysis of 587 of the donors excluded some 15 rarely observed V segments, including chromosome 9 orphons, because counts were too low. Cytomegalovirus status was reported to be diagnosed by the classifier with high specificity and sensitivity in both the original and validation cohorts. In vitro tests confirmed that three of the cytomegalovirus-associated TCR beta chains recognize cytomegalovirus antigens. A cluster of highly shared sequence variants was judged likely to be a technical artifact of the sequencing pipeline. In a later analysis, HLA-associated TCR beta chains showed more clonal expansion and lower generation probabilities than non-associated chains that were equally common. Specific HLA alleles were associated with around 18,000 TCR beta sequences at a false discovery rate of 0.05 in a later analysis. Because the 87-base-pair reads could not distinguish some IMGT-functional V segments, including TRBV6-2 and TRBV6-3, those segments were excluded. A later genetic analysis reported fewer N-insertions in productive TCRs among donors in an Asian-associated ancestry cluster than the roughly 700-donor mean. A later analysis found that most CMV-associated TCR beta chains appeared HLA-restricted, with HLA associations seemingly driven largely by CMV exposure. The authors suggested that the approach could potentially be extended to other disease states and immunological phenotypes. A further reported finding was that TCR beta sequences accurately predicted the HLA-A and HLA-B alleles for most subjects in the first cohort. In a later genetic analysis, a missense DCLRE1C variant was associated with V-gene and J-gene trimming of TCR beta chains, and the association was replicated in an independent cohort. In a later analysis, the rate of TCR association differed among HLA loci, with DRB1 alleles having the most associated TCRs and HLA-C alleles having the fewest. When HLA alleles, especially DR and DQ, strongly co-occurred, attributing TCR associations to individual alleles was difficult. A total of 150 to 200 TCR beta chains were listed by the study as associated with cytomegalovirus. The presence/absence analyses assumed that sequencing depth was roughly uniform across donors, and that assumption may not be true. Immune exposure information for the cohort was limited to CMV serostatus. In an earlier analysis of 450 to 750 of the donors, most TCR beta V segments appeared in productive rearrangements about 90% or about 30% of the time, broadly matching IMGT annotations. Correlated functional status among segregating V segments might be attributable to linkage disequilibrium, but an unknown experimental factor could not be ruled out. Because HLA typing was unavailable for some donors at each locus, only the typed subset was used in association tests.

The cohort was made up of 666 healthy bone marrow donors. All cohort members were sampled while nominally healthy, although unrecorded immune exposures were likely present. The donor tested CMV seronegative and was one of the 352 seronegative cohort members. Every donor gave a peripheral blood sample, and the peripheral blood mononuclear cells from that sample were used for TCR beta sequencing. Genomic DNA was extracted from the blood cell samples with the Qiagen DNeasy Blood Extraction Kit. Reading from cysteine to phenylalanine, the CDR3 counts 16 amino acids. Solely the CDR3 DNA is kept, with 48 bases framed from the first base. A distance of 6 bases separates the germline ends of V and J, which lose 0 bases and 0 bases respectively. CDR1 and CDR2 (MNHEY, SVGAGI) derive from the germline V gene.

The sequenced sample was PBMCs. The receptor's source is a man aged 18 to 29 in good health and CMV-seronegative. The chain employs TRBV6-5 and TRBJ2-6, with the D gene not clear enough to name. Here the CDR3 is given as CASSYSPSSGANVLTF. At the DNA level, the sequence is TGTGCCAGCAGTTACTCCCCTAGCTCTGGGGCCAACGTCCTGACTTTC.